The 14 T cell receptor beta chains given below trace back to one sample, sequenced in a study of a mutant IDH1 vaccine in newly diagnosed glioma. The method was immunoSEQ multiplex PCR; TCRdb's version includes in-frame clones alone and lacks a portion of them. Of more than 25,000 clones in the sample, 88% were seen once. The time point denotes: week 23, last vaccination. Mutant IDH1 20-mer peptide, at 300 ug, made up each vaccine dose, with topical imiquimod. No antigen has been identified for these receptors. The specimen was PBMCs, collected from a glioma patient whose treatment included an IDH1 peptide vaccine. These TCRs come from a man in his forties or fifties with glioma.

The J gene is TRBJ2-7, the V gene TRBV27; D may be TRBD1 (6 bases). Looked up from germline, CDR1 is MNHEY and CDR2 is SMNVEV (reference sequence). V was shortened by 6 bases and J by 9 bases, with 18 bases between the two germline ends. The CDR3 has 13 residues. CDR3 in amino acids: CASRHIQGPGQYF. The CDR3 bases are TGTGCCAGCAGACACATACAGGGCCCAGGGCAGTACTTC.

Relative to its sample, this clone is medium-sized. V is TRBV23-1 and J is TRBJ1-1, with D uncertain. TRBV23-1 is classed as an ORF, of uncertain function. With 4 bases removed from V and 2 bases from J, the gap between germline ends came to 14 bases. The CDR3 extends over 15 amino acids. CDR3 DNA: TGCGCCAGCAGTCCATGGGCCGCTCTAAACACTGAAGCTTTCTTT. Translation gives CASSPWAALNTEAFF.

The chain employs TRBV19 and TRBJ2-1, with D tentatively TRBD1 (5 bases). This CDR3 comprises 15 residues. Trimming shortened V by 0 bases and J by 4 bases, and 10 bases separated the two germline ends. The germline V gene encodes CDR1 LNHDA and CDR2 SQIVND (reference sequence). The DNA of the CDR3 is TGTGCCAGTAGTATAGATCCCAGGGCGTACAATGAGCAGTTCTTC. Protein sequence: CASSIDPRAYNEQFF.

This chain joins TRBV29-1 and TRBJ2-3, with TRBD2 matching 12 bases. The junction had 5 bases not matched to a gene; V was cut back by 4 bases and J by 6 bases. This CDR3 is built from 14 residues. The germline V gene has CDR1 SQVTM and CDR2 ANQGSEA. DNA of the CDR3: TGCAGCGTTGGACTAGCGGGGGCGCCGGATACGCAGTATTTT. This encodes CSVGLAGAPDTQYF.

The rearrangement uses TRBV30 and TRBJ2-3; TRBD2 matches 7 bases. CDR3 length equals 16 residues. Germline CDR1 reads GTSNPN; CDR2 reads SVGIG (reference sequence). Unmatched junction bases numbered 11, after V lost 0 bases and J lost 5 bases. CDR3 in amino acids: CAWSVLGGWEEDTQYF. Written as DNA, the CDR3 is TGTGCCTGGAGTGTACTGGGGGGGTGGGAGGAAGATACGCAGTATTTT.

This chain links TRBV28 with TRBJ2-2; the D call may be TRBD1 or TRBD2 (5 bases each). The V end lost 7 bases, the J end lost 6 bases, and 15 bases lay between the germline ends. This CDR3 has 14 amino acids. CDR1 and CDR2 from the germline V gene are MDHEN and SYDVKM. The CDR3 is CASIWGSGAGELFF. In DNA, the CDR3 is TGTGCCAGCATTTGGGGGTCTGGGGCCGGGGAGCTGTTTTTT. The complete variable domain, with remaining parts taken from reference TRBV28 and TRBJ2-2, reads DVKVTQSSRYLVKRTGEKVFLECVQDMDHENMFWYRQDPGLGLRLIYFSYDVKMKEKGDIPEGYSVSREKKERFSLILESASTNQTSMYLCASIWGSGAGELFFGEGSRLTVL.

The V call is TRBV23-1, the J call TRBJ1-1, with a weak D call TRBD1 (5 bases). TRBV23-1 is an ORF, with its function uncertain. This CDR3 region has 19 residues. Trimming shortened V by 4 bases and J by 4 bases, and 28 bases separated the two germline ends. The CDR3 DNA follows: TGCGCCAGCAGTCTCTCCCCGGGACCCCTGGGTGTGGTAATCACTGAAGCTTTCTTT. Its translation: CASSLSPGPLGVVITEAFF.

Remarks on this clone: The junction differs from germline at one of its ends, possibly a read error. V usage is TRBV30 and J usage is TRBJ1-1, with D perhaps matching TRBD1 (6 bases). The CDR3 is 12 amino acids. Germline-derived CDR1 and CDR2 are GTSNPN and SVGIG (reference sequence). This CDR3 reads CAYRGVKTEAFF. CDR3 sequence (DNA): TGTGCCTATAGGGGGGTGAAAACTGAAGCTTTCTTT.

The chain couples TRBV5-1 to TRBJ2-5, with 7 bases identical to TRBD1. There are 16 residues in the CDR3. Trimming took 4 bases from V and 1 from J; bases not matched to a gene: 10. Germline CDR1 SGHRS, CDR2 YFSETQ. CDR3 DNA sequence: TGCGCCAGCAGCACCACAGGGGTCCCTAGCCAAGAGACCCAGTACTTC. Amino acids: CASSTTGVPSQETQYF.

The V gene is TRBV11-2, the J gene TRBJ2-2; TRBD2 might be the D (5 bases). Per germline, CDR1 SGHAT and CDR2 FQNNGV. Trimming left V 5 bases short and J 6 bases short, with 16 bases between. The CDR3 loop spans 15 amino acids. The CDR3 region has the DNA TGTGCCAGCAGCGTACTCCGGTCCGGGGCCGGGGAGCTGTTTTTT. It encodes CASSVLRSGAGELFF. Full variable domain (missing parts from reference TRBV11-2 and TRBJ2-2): EAGVAQSPRYKIIEKRQSVAFWCNPISGHATLYWYQQILGQGPKLLIQFQNNGVVDDSQLPKDRFSAERLKGVDSTLKIQPAKLEDSAVYLCASSVLRSGAGELFFGEGSRLTVL.

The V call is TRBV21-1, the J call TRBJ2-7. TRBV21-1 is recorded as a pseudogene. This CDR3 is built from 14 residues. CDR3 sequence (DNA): TGTGCCAGCAGCAAGATACCGAGATCCTACGAGCAGTACGTC. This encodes CASSKIPRSYEQYV.

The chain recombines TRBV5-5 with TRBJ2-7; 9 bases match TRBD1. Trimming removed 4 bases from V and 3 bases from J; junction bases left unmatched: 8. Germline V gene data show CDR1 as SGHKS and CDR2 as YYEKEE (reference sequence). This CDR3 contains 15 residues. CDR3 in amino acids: CASSPLGQGNYEQYV. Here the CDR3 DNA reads TGTGCCAGCAGCCCCTTAGGACAGGGGAACTACGAGCAGTACGTC.

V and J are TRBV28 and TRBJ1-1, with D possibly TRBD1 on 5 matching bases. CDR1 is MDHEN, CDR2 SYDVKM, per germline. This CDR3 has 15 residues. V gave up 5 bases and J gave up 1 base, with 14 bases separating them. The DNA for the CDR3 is TGTGCCAGCAGTCCCGGAATGGGGGAGAACACTGAAGCTTTCTTT. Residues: CASSPGMGENTEAFF.

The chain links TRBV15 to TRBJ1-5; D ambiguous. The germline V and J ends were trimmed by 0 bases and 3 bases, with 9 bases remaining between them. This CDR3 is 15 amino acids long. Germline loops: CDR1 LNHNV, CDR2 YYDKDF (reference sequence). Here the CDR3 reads CATSREVSPNQPQHF. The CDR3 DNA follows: TGTGCCACCAGCAGAGAAGTCTCTCCCAATCAGCCCCAGCATTTT.